The 16 T cell receptor beta chains listed next were all sequenced from one sample in a study of patients and donors after allogeneic stem cell transplantation. MiXCR, applied by TCRdb to the RT-PCR reads, yields one record per CDR3 protein. The sample consists of roughly 940,000 distinct CDR3 sequences, 18% of them appearing once. Sequencing was done on a sample of blood, either unsorted or a sorted T cell fraction (not recorded which). The receptor set was obtained from a human donor who was either an allogeneic HSCT recipient or a stem cell or donor lymphocyte infusion donor (not recorded which). It is not recorded whose cells these are; they may come from a transplant donor.

The J gene is TRBJ2-2, the V gene TRBV5-1, with TRBD1 matching over 8 bases. The CDR3 is 16 amino acids. V was clipped by 4 bases and J by 3 bases; unmatched bases: 8. Germline assignment: CDR1 SGHRS and CDR2 YFSETQ. The CDR3 spells CASSIDGQGYTGELFF. In DNA, the CDR3 is TGCGCCAGCAGCATCGATGGACAGGGATACACCGGGGAGCTGTTTTTT. The full variable domain, with the rest looked up from reference TRBV5-1 and TRBJ2-2, is KAGVTQTPRYLIKTRGQQVTLSCSPISGHRSVSWYQQTPGQGLQFLFEYFSETQRNKGNFPGRFSGRQFSNSRSEMNVSTLELGDSALYLCASSIDGQGYTGELFFGEGSRLTVL.

A single count supports this clonotype. V and J are TRBV19 and TRBJ2-3, with TRBD2 identical over 7 bases. Trimming removed 3 bases from V and 4 bases from J; junction bases left unmatched: 7. The germline gives CDR1 LNHDA, CDR2 SQIVND (reference sequence). This CDR3 is 15 amino acids long. CDR3 in amino acids: CASSINGREADTQYF. The CDR3 DNA sequence: TGTGCCAGTAGTATCAATGGGAGGGAAGCAGATACGCAGTATTTT.

The genes are TRBV6-1 and TRBJ2-1, with TRBD2 as a possible D gene (5 bases). Trimming shortened V by 5 bases and J by 8 bases, and 16 bases separated the two germline ends. The CDR3 is made up of 14 amino acids. Per germline, CDR1 MNHNS and CDR2 SASEGT. The CDR3 sequence is CASSPNGLEYEQFF. DNA for the CDR3: TGTGCCAGCAGTCCCAACGGACTGGAGTATGAGCAGTTCTTC.

This clonotype was observed once. This rearrangement joins TRBV15 to TRBJ2-3; no definite D call. Trimming cost V 5 bases and J 2 bases, with 17 bases left between them. This CDR3 is built from 16 residues. Per the germline V gene, CDR1 is LNHNV and CDR2 is YYDKDF (reference sequence). CDR3 nucleotide sequence: TGTGCCACCAGCGCCTACTCGGAATCCCACACAGATACGCAGTATTTT. It codes for CATSAYSESHTDTQYF.

V is TRBV5-1 and J is TRBJ2-5; tentative D call: TRBD1 (7 bases). Looked up from germline, CDR1 is SGHRS and CDR2 is YFSETQ. V gave up 4 bases and J gave up 2 bases, with 15 bases separating them. The length of the CDR3 is 15 residues. The CDR3 region has the DNA TGCGCCAGCAGCCTGCCCGGGGGACAGCAAGAGACCCAGTACTTC. Translated, it gives CASSLPGGQQETQYF.

This clonotype was detected a few times. This chain joins TRBV29-1 and TRBJ2-5; D is uncertain. V lost 6 bases and J 5 bases, leaving 19 bases between the germline ends. The CDR3 length is 14 residues. CDR1 SQVTM and CDR2 ANQGSEA come from the germline V gene. The CDR3 bases are TGCAGCGTAGTACCTTTATCGGGCAGCGAGACCCAGTACTTC. Protein sequence: CSVVPLSGSETQYF.

The chain employs TRBV10-2 and TRBJ2-7, with a possible D match to TRBD2 (6 bases). V lost 2 bases and J 5 bases, leaving 25 bases between the germline ends. The CDR3 sequence is 18 residues long. CDR1 is WSHSY and CDR2 is SAAADI in the germline V gene. In DNA, the CDR3 is TGCGCCAGCAGTGAGGAACCGGGACGGGGGAGTGGTCTGGACGAGCAGTACTTC. This encodes CASSEEPGRGSGLDEQYF.

This clonotype has just one count. V is TRBV9 and J is TRBJ2-1; 9 bases agree with TRBD2. The trim removed 4 bases at V and 2 bases at J, leaving 4 bases unmatched. CDR3 length: 15 residues. Germline V CDR1 and CDR2: SGDLS, YYNGEE. Here the CDR3 DNA reads TGTGCCAGCAGCATCGGACTAGCGCCCTACAATGAGCAGTTCTTC. Translated: CASSIGLAPYNEQFF.

This clonotype was found many times. The rearrangement joins TRBV27 to TRBJ2-1, with 13 bases aligning to TRBD2. The J segment lost 7 bases and the V segment lost 4 bases, leaving 10 bases of the junction unmatched. The CDR3 extends over 17 amino acids. In germline, CDR1 is MNHEY, CDR2 SMNVEV (reference sequence). CDR3 protein: CASSSTPGLAGRNEQFF. CDR3 nucleotide sequence: TGTGCCAGCAGTTCAACCCCGGGACTAGCGGGAAGGAATGAGCAGTTCTTC.

This clonotype was observed a few times. V gene TRBV11-2 combines with J gene TRBJ2-7; perhaps D is TRBD1 or TRBD2 (5 bases each). The CDR3 runs 16 residues. CDR1 is SGHAT, CDR2 FQNNGV, per germline. V dropped 1 base and J dropped 2 bases, with 15 bases sitting between them. This chain's CDR3 is CASSLVRGVGPYEQYF. Here the CDR3 DNA reads TGTGCCAGCAGCTTAGTCAGAGGGGTTGGCCCCTACGAGCAGTACTTC.

The chain employs TRBV12-3 or TRBV12-4 and TRBJ2-3; a weak D match, TRBD2 (5 bases). The ends were cut back, 5 bases at V and 8 bases at J, with 11 bases in the middle. The CDR3 consists of 12 residues. The CDR3 here is CASSRGGATQYF. In DNA form, the CDR3 reads TGTGCCAGCAGTCGCGGAGGTGCTACGCAGTATTTT.

This chain uses TRBV4-3 with TRBJ1-2; D is perhaps TRBD1 (6 bases). V lost 0 bases and J lost 5, with 16 bases in between. In germline, CDR1 is LGHNA, CDR2 YSLEER. This CDR3 is built from 16 residues. CDR3 in amino acids: CASSQDLWGARYGYTF. CDR3 sequence (DNA): TGCGCCAGCAGCCAAGATCTTTGGGGGGCGCGGTATGGCTACACCTTC.

This clonotype has only a few counts. The chain couples TRBV12-3 or TRBV12-4 to TRBJ1-4, with D maybe TRBD1 (5 bases). This CDR3 is 15 amino acids long. Between the trimmed V and J ends, which lost 6 bases and 4 bases, there was a span of 15 bases. CDR3 loop: CASSRGMPFNEKLFF. The CDR3 DNA is TGTGCCAGCAGCCGGGGGATGCCATTTAATGAAAAACTGTTTTTT.

This clonotype was seen repeatedly, ten times or more. The CDR3: CASSYFADNEQFF. CDR3 sequence (DNA): TGTGCCAGCAGTTACTTTGCGGACAATGAGCAGTTCTTC. The rearrangement joins TRBV6-2 or TRBV6-3 to TRBJ2-1; no definite D call. The CDR3 consists of 13 residues. V was pared by 1 base and J by 5 bases, with 6 bases between. Germline loops: CDR1 MNHEY, CDR2 SVGEGT.

The rearrangement joins TRBV6-2 or TRBV6-3 to TRBJ2-2, with 11 bases matching TRBD2. Losses at the gene ends were 5 bases for V and 6 bases for J; bases not matched to a gene: 5. There are 15 residues in the CDR3. Germline CDR1 and CDR2: MNHEY and SVGEGT. In DNA form, the CDR3 reads TGTGCCAGCAGTCTAGCGGGGGGATTCGCCGGGGAGCTGTTTTTT. This translates into CASSLAGGFAGELFF.

In its sample, this clonotype was seen a few times. The genes are TRBV20-1 and TRBJ2-3; 7 nucleotides agree with TRBD2. V trimming: 2 bases; J trimming: 1 base; junction bases outside the gene matches: 3. Germline V gene lookup returns CDR1 DFQATT and CDR2 SNEGSKA (reference sequence). The length of the CDR3 is 14 residues. CDR3 amino acids: CSARRLAGTDTQYF. CDR3 sequence (DNA): TGCAGTGCTAGACGGCTAGCGGGCACAGATACGCAGTATTTT.